This TCR beta chain was captured by sequencing in a study of blood T cell repertoires in COVID-19. In the study overall: The United States, Italy and Spain were the sources of the acute and convalescent COVID-19 samples.

Between the trimmed V and J ends, which lost 6 bases and 4 bases, there was a span of 19 bases. This CDR3 is built from 15 residues. Germline V gene sequence: CDR1 SGHAT, CDR2 FQNNGV. Data came from immunoSEQ multiplex PCR; TCRdb stores just in-frame clones and leaves some out. The table lists roughly 290,000 clones, 70% to 90% of them singletons, with 3.5% to 5.5% in the top ten. The TCR originated in a woman younger than 45 who had recovered from COVID-19. The V call is TRBV11-2, the J call TRBJ2-7; no definite D call. Sequencing was done on a sample of PBMCs or T cells enriched from blood (not recorded which). The CDR3 reads CASRTSPTAQYEQYF. The CDR3, as DNA: TGTGCCAGCAGAACCTCCCCCACAGCCCAATACGAGCAGTACTTC.